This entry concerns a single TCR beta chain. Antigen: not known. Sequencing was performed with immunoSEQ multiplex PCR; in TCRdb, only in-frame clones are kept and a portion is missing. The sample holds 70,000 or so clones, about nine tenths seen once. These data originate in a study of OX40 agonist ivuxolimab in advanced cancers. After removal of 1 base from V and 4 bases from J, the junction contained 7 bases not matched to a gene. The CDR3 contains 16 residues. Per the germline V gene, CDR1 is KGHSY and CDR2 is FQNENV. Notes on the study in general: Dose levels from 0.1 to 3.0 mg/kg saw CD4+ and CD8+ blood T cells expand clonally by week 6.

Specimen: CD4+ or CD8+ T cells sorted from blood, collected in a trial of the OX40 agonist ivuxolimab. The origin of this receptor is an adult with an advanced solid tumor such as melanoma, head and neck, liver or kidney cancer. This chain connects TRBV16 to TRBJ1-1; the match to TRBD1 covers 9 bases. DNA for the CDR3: TGTGCCAGCAGCCAATTTGGGACAGGGAGGGCCACTGAAGCTTTCTTT. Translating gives CASSQFGTGRATEAFF.